This TCR beta chain originates from a study of beta chain features in type 1 diabetes. Comment on this clone: Its target is not known.

The study, taken as a whole, reports: Individuals with type 1 diabetes displayed fewer insertions and more deletions at VDJ junctions. The naive, central memory and Treg TCRB repertoires showed an apparent similarity that was greater among patients than among healthy donors. Patients with Type 1 diabetes showed moderately but significantly shorter TCRB CDR3s in all four CD4+ subsets.

Expressed TCRB transcripts were sequenced because the entire RNA isolate underwent reverse transcription. Regulatory, naive and central memory T cell samples averaged approximately 3.4 million reads. Generated by immunoSEQ multiplex PCR, the TCRdb table keeps only in-frame clones and is missing some. The table has around 30,000 clones, around three fifths seen once; the top ten hold around 2.4%. Post-sort purity exceeded 95% for all sorted populations. Sequencing used Tregs from blood. This clonotype was obtained from a woman in her twenties or thirties with type 1 diabetes.

CDR3 coding DNA: TGTGCCAGTAGTATGTCGACAGTTTTTGGCACAGATACGCAGTATTTT. Encoded protein: CASSMSTVFGTDTQYF. The rearrangement links TRBV19 to TRBJ2-3; a possible D gene is TRBD1 (5 bases). CDR3 size: 16 residues. CDR1 is LNHDA and CDR2 is SQIVND in the germline V gene (reference sequence). Trimming cost V 3 bases and J 1 base, with 14 bases left between them.